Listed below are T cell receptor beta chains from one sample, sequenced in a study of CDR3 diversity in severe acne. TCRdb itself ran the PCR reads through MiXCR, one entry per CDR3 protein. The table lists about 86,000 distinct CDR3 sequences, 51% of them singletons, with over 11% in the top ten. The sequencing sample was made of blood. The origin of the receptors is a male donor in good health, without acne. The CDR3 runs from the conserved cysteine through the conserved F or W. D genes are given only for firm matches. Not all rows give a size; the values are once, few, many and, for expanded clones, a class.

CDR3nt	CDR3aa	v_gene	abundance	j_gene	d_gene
TGTGCCAGCAGGGGAGGCCTCGATTACGAGCAGTACTTC	CASRGGLDYEQYF	TRBV6-1	.	TRBJ2-7	.
TGCAGTGCTACTAGCGGGGGGGTCGTGGATACGCAGTGCTTT	CSATSGGVVDTQCF	TRBV20-1	few	TRBJ2-3	TRBD2
TGTGCCACCAGTGATGCCCGAGGGTTAGGGCCCCAGCATTTT	CATSDARGLGPQHF	TRBV24-1	few	TRBJ1-5	.
TGTGCCACCAGCAGAGATGCTCAAACAGGGGTTGGCTACACCTTC	CATSRDAQTGVGYTF	TRBV15	few	TRBJ1-2	TRBD1
TGTGCTAGCAGCTTAGATCCGGGAAGTAAACACGAGCAGTACTTC	CASSLDPGSKHEQYF	TRBV7-7	few	TRBJ2-7	.
TGCAGTGCTAGAGCTCAGACAGGGCAACAAGAGACCCAGTACTTC	CSARAQTGQQETQYF	TRBV20-1	few	TRBJ2-5	TRBD1
TGTGCCATCAGTGCGGGGGCCACTGAAGCTTTCTTT	CAISAGATEAFF	TRBV10-3	.	TRBJ1-1	.
TGCGCCAGCAGCTCATTACAGGGGGCCTACGAGCAGTACTTC	CASSSLQGAYEQYF	TRBV5-1	few	TRBJ2-7	TRBD1
TGTGCCAGCAGCTTAGCCGGGAGACGCACAGACACGCAGTATTTT	CASSLAGRRTDTQYF	TRBV7-6	.	TRBJ2-3	.
TGCAGTGCTCCTAGCGGGAGGACGGAGACCCAGTACTTC	CSAPSGRTETQYF	TRBV20-1	.	TRBJ2-5	TRBD2
TGCGCCAGCAGTCAGACTAGCGGGATACGGAAGGAGACCCAGTACTTC	CASSQTSGIRKETQYF	TRBV5-1	.	TRBJ2-5	TRBD2
TGCAGTGCTAGTCCAGGGGACTCACCCCTCCACTTT	CSASPGDSPLHF	TRBV20-1	few	TRBJ1-6	.
TGCAGCGTTGTCATAGGGACTTTATACGAGCAGTACTTC	CSVVIGTLYEQYF	TRBV29-1	.	TRBJ2-7	.
TGTGCCTGCTCCCTAAATCCAGGGTTGGGCTACGCCTTC	CACSLNPGLGYAF	TRBV30	.	TRBJ1-2	.
TGTGCCAGCAGCGTAGGTACGAACGGAGAAGCTTTCTTT	CASSVGTNGEAFF	TRBV9	.	TRBJ1-1	.
TGTGCCAGCAGTGACTCGAGGAGGAACACTGAAGCTTTCTTT	CASSDSRRNTEAFF	TRBV6-4	many	TRBJ1-1	.
TGTGCCAGCGGAGACATCCATGGCTACACCTTC	CASGDIHGYTF	TRBV2	.	TRBJ1-2	.
TGCAGTGCTAGAGGCGGGACAGGAGGGGAAAAACTGTTTTTT	CSARGGTGGEKLFF	TRBV20-1	many	TRBJ1-4	TRBD1
TGCAGCCTCACAAGGGGTTACCAAGAGACCCAGTACTTC	CSLTRGYQETQYF	TRBV29-1	.	TRBJ2-5	.
TGTGCCAGCAGCTTCGACAGGGCTGGAAACACCATATATTTT	CASSFDRAGNTIYF	TRBV7-9	many	TRBJ1-3	TRBD1
TGCAGCGTTGACGGGGCCTACACCGGGGAGCTGTTTTTT	CSVDGAYTGELFF	TRBV29-1	.	TRBJ2-2	.
TGCGCCAGCAGCCCTCTAGCGGGGGACCGTGGCTACACCTTC	CASSPLAGDRGYTF	TRBV5-1	.	TRBJ1-2	.
TGCGCCAGCAGCCAACCGACCACTAGCGGGAGCTCCTACGAGCAGTACTTC	CASSQPTTSGSSYEQYF	TRBV4-3	.	TRBJ2-7	TRBD2
TGTGCCACCAGTGATAACAGGGACAGTCCTGGCTACACCTTC	CATSDNRDSPGYTF	TRBV24-1	.	TRBJ1-2	TRBD1
TGTGCCTCCCGGACAGGACAGCTGAACACTGAAGCTTTCTTT	CASRTGQLNTEAFF	TRBV10-3	.	TRBJ1-1	TRBD1
TGTGCCATCAGTGGTTCGGCCTCAGTCCGGGAGACCCAGTACTTC	CAISGSASVRETQYF	TRBV10-3	few	TRBJ2-5	.
TGCAGTGCTAGGGCGGTCGGGGGGGGAGAGACCCAGTACTTC	CSARAVGGGETQYF	TRBV20-1	many	TRBJ2-5	TRBD2
TGTGCCAGCAGCCGGCCGCGTATCCCGGACTCCGACTCTGGAAACACCATATATTTT	CASSRPRIPDSDSGNTIYF	TRBV9	many	TRBJ1-3	.
TGTGCCAGTACCAATCCCCTGGGGGGCGGGGGATCCTATGGCTACACCTTC	CASTNPLGGGGSYGYTF	TRBV19	.	TRBJ1-2	.
TGCAGTGCTAGGGTAGCGGGAGTTGAGACCCAGTACTTC	CSARVAGVETQYF	TRBV20-1	.	TRBJ2-5	TRBD2
TGTGCCAGCAGTTACTCGGGGCAGGGGACCTACGAGCAGTACTTC	CASSYSGQGTYEQYF	TRBV6-5	.	TRBJ2-7	.
TGTGCCAGCAGCTCACGGTTGAGCCAGTACTTC	CASSSRLSQYF	TRBV7-2	many	TRBJ2-5	.
TGTGCCAGCAGCCAATTTGTGAACACTGAAGCTTTCTTT	CASSQFVNTEAFF	TRBV3-1	few	TRBJ1-1	.
TGTGCCAGTAGTACCAGGACCAAACAGCACTATGGCTACACCTTC	CASSTRTKQHYGYTF	TRBV19	many	TRBJ1-2	.
TGTGCCAGCACCCCGGGGGGGACAGCCGGGGAGCTGTTTTTT	CASTPGGTAGELFF	TRBV6-5	.	TRBJ2-2	.
TGTGCCAGCAAAGGGCGGGAGTACAATGAGCAGTTCTTC	CASKGREYNEQFF	TRBV2	.	TRBJ2-1	TRBD2
TGTGCCAGCAGCTCCCCCCCCCGACCGCAGTACTTC	CASSSPPRPQYF	TRBV7-9	.	TRBJ2-7	.
TGTGCCAGCAGCTTTCGGGACAGGGAAACCTACAATGAGCAGTTCTTC	CASSFRDRETYNEQFF	TRBV9	.	TRBJ2-1	TRBD1
TGTGCCAGCAGCCCTGGAGGACTAGGACAAAAAGAGACCCAGTGCTTC	CASSPGGLGQKETQCF	TRBV7-9	.	TRBJ2-5	TRBD2
TGTGCCAGCAGTCCCACTGCCTCCAATCAGCCCCAGCATTTT	CASSPTASNQPQHF	TRBV12-3/TRBV12-4	.	TRBJ1-5	.
TGTGCCAGCAGCTTAGATCCGGGCAAATATGAAAAACTGTTTTTT	CASSLDPGKYEKLFF	TRBV7-6	.	TRBJ1-4	.
TGTGCCAGCAGTGAAGGTACGGGCAGGTCCTACGAGCAGTACTTC	CASSEGTGRSYEQYF	TRBV2	many	TRBJ2-7	.
TGCGCCAGCAGCCCTGGGGTGTCGTTTAGGGATGAGCAGTACTTC	CASSPGVSFRDEQYF	TRBV5-1	few	TRBJ2-7	.
TGCGCCAGCAGCCAAGACTGGCTGAACACTGAAGCTTTCTTT	CASSQDWLNTEAFF	TRBV7-8	.	TRBJ1-1	.
TGTGCCAGCAGCTTCTCTCTGGGAGGCTACACCTTC	CASSFSLGGYTF	TRBV7-2	.	TRBJ1-2	.
TGTGCCAGCAGAAGGGGGTGGGAAAAAGAGACCCAGTACTTC	CASRRGWEKETQYF	TRBV6-1	.	TRBJ2-5	.
TGTGCCAGCAGCCAGGGGGGGGGGCAGTACAATGAGCAGTTCTTC	CASSQGGGQYNEQFF	TRBV14	many	TRBJ2-1	.
TGTGCCAGCAGCTTAGTATACTACTTCGCGAACACCGGGGAGCTGTTTTTT	CASSLVYYFANTGELFF	TRBV11-2	many	TRBJ2-2	.
TGCGCCAGCAGCCTAGGGACTAGCGGGAACGATGAGCAGTTCTTC	CASSLGTSGNDEQFF	TRBV4-1	.	TRBJ2-1	TRBD2
TGTGCCAGCAGCCAAGGGGGGTACGAGCAGTACTTC	CASSQGGYEQYF	TRBV11-2	many	TRBJ2-7	.
TGCAGTGCCACCGAGTTCAGCAATCAGCCCCAGTACTTC	CSATEFSNQPQYF	TRBV20-1	.	TRBJ2-5	.
TGTGCCAGCAGCGGGGGAAACTATGAGCAGTTCTTC	CASSGGNYEQFF	TRBV7-6	.	TRBJ2-1	.
TGCGCCAGCAGCCAAGCCAGTTTTACCGGGGAGCTGTTTTTT	CASSQASFTGELFF	TRBV4-1	.	TRBJ2-2	.